This TCR beta chain was obtained from a study of blood T cell repertoires in COVID-19 (TCRdb year 2020). For context, the study as a whole: The collaborator samples originated in the United States, Italy and Spain and spanned the acute and convalescent phases of COVID-19. HLA class I and class II types, where available, came from metadata supplied by the sample provider rather than from assay-based typing. The repertoires were made available in a free public database intended to serve as a resource for research on the immune response to SARS-CoV-2. Samples were obtained from the ongoing ImmuneRACE study (first 160 participants) and from over 1,000 subjects provided by 6 global collaborators. The prospective study material was composed of cDNA or gDNA derived from T cells, B-cell-depleted T cells, or PBMCs. A de-identified subject ID, COVID-19 status, age in years and sex were almost always included in the sample metadata. The dataset comprised deeply sampled blood TCRbeta repertoires from subjects exposed to, actively infected with, or recovered from COVID-19. On the study overall, not on this receptor specifically: The amount of clinical and demographic metadata varied by source and participant and was provided uncurated.

In regard to this clone: Its antigen target is currently unknown. No base qualities exist here, and no much larger clone lies one base off it.

The CDR3 measures 18 amino acids from cysteine to phenylalanine. The sequence is cut down to CDR3 DNA, 54 bases in frame from base 1. The germline V gene (reference sequence) gives CDR1 as LGHDT and CDR2 as YNNKEL. The trim is 0 bases for V and 0 bases for J, with a gap of 12 bases between the germline ends. The collaborating institutions used their own protocols to collect whole blood in K2EDTA tubes. For TCRbeta analysis, collaborator samples were shipped as frozen whole blood, as isolated PBMCs, or as DNA extracted from either sample type. TCRbeta CDR3 regions were amplified from genomic DNA by means of the immunoSEQ Assay, a bias-controlled multiplex PCR. The original pipeline was this. The number of nucleated cells in each sample was estimated from the amplification of reference gene primers within the assay. To quantify the absolute abundance of each unique TCRbeta CDR3 rearrangement, sequence reads were collapsed and filtered. Productive Simpson clonality was computed per sample as the square root of Simpson's diversity index over productive rearrangements. As stored in TCRdb, this immuneACCESS dataset retains in-frame rearrangements with V and J assigned. A fraction of the clones does not appear; measured against another copy, unresolved V genes explain less than half of the discrepancy, and the remainder lacks a known reason. V and J calls and clone size come straight from that table; D and trimming were deduced from the DNA. Recorded for this sample are tens of thousands of clones; over 75% of them occurred a single time. Clones ranked in the top ten supply approximately 2.6% of the sample.

Sequencing was done on a sample of peripheral blood. The sequence derives from a human donor in a cohort sampled during active COVID-19. The chain is made from TRBV3-1 (or the pseudogene TRBV3-2) and TRBJ2-6, with no reliable assignment of the D segment. The DNA reads as follows: TGTGCCAGCAGCCAAGAAGCGACGGGTTCCTCTGGGGCCAACGTCCTGACTTTC. Its protein product is CASSQEATGSSGANVLTF.